This T cell receptor (beta chain) appears in the sequencing data of a study of Graves' ophthalmopathy and Graves' hyperthyroidism. Turning to the study itself: A follow-up of 18 months without ophthalmopathy meant that hyperthyroidism was stable. Study-wide results and caveats: The model's prediction of ophthalmopathy progression had about 70% sensitivity and 72% to 80% specificity. The blood repertoire also included most expanded thyroid clonotypes above 0.001 frequency.

This CDR3 spans 15 amino acids. CDR1 and CDR2 (germline): SGHNT, YYREEE (reference sequence). The V segment lost 4 bases and the J segment 3 bases; nucleotides outside the gene matches: 6. RNA transcripts were the source from which TCR beta CDR3 regions were amplified. HTBI primers were used in a first-round RT-PCR, which preceded a second-round multiplex PCR. TCRdb passed the multiplex PCR reads through MiXCR, listing each CDR3 protein once. The table has around 1,200,000 distinct CDR3 sequences, approximately 35% seen once; the top ten hold more than 9.5%. Concerning this clonotype: Its antigen is unidentified.

This sequence originates from an adult man with Graves' hyperthyroidism. The V and J genes are TRBV5-4 and TRBJ2-5; 10 nucleotides align to TRBD2. The material sequenced was peripheral blood or thyroid tissue (not recorded which). The CDR3 DNA reads TGTGCCAGCAGCACTTGGACTAGCGGCAAAGAGACCCAGTACTTC. Protein sequence: CASSTWTSGKETQYF. The full variable domain, its missing parts supplied by reference TRBV5-4 and TRBJ2-5, is ETGVTQSPTHLIKTRGQQVTLRCSSQSGHNTVSWYQQALGQGPQFIFQYYREEENGRGNFPPRFSGLQFPNYSSELNVNALELDDSALYLCASSTWTSGKETQYFGPGTRLLVL.